A selection of T cell receptor beta chains follows, all from one sample in a study of CD8 T cells in ankylosing spondylitis. TCRdb redid the calling of the 5' RACE reads with MiXCR, one entry per CDR3 protein. The repertoire holds 200,000 to 300,000 distinct CDR3 sequences, with roughly a tenth as singletons. Sequenced sample: blood, either unsorted or a sorted T cell fraction (not recorded which). These receptors were taken from a male donor with ankylosing spondylitis or in good health (not recorded which). Both conserved end residues are part of each CDR3. Fields, in order: V gene, CDR3 protein.

V: TRBV14
CDR3: CASSQDRLGEQYF

V: TRBV5-1
CDR3: CASSNRDSKETQYF

V: TRBV11-2
CDR3: CASNKNRDSDINEQFF

V: TRBV6-1
CDR3: CASSDWGSSGANVLTF

V: TRBV12-3/TRBV12-4
CDR3: CASSLIQETQYF

V: TRBV11-2
CDR3: CASSLVVGLAAHNEQFF

V: TRBV25-1
CDR3: CASSELGDLAGGEQFF

V: TRBV5-1
CDR3: CASSLATAGELFF

V: TRBV2
CDR3: CASRNSPNSPLHF

V: TRBV15
CDR3: CATSREFVMSSPFSSYNEQFF

V: TRBV5-1
CDR3: CASRKPPAGDQETQYF

V: TRBV15
CDR3: CATRGGGRNEQFF

V: TRBV23-1
CDR3: CASSQQLAVGADTQYF

V: TRBV4-1
CDR3: CASSQGQGTMADEQFF

V: TRBV3-1
CDR3: CASSPLGRGNGYTF

V: TRBV6-1
CDR3: CASRIAGTVETQYF

V: TRBV15
CDR3: CATGQGRQGQPQHF

V: TRBV10-1
CDR3: CASSALSGGPTDTQYF

V: TRBV7-8
CDR3: CASSLGFTGRAYNEQFF

V: TRBV3-1
CDR3: CASSQTAGGNEQYF

V: TRBV9
CDR3: CASSVGGEPYNEQFF

V: TRBV20-1
CDR3: CSATGPTSETQYF

V: TRBV20-1
CDR3: CSADTGNSPLHF

V: TRBV2
CDR3: CSSGGLASDTQYF

V: TRBV4-2
CDR3: CASSQSTNRGRDNEQFF

V: TRBV11-1
CDR3: CASSLVGGDTQYF

V: TRBV12-3/TRBV12-4
CDR3: CASSLADRGDGYTF

V: TRBV7-9
CDR3: CASSHTRELGTGELFF

V: TRBV20-1
CDR3: CSAPGAGGDEQYF

V: TRBV20-1
CDR3: CSGQAPNYGYTF

V: TRBV10-3
CDR3: CAISEVGTYEQYF

V: TRBV20-1
CDR3: CSAPPLAGADTQYF

V: TRBV5-1
CDR3: CASSSTGQGGDGYTF